The 22 T cell receptor beta chains presented below share a single source sample, sequenced in a study of blood T cell repertoires in COVID-19. Method: immunoSEQ multiplex PCR; TCRdb's copy keeps in-frame clones and lacks some. The sample contains about 75,000 clones, 88% of which appear only once. Sample: peripheral blood. These receptors were obtained from a human donor in a cohort sampled during active COVID-19.

This clone has a handful of counts. The chain is built from TRBV6-1 and TRBJ1-5; 7 bases are a match to TRBD1. The CDR3 has 16 amino acids. CDR1 MNHNS and CDR2 SASEGT come from the germline V gene. With 4 bases clipped from V and 2 bases from J, the junction kept 8 bases outside the gene matches. The CDR3 protein is CASSGTNRGRNQPQHF. The CDR3 region has the DNA TGTGCCAGCAGTGGAACCAACAGGGGCCGCAATCAGCCCCAGCATTTT.

This chain links TRBV5-1 with TRBJ2-3; 9 bases are shared with TRBD1. The CDR3 extends over 15 amino acids. The germline gives CDR1 SGHRS, CDR2 YFSETQ. V lost 1 base and J lost 4; bases outside the gene matches: 4. The CDR3 DNA reads as TGCGCCAGCAGCTTGACAGGGGGCTGGGCAGATACGCAGTATTTT. Protein: CASSLTGGWADTQYF.

CDR3 sequence (DNA): TGTGCCAGCAATAGTCAGGGGGCATACAATGAGCAGTTCTTC. Protein: CASNSQGAYNEQFF. This chain uses TRBV2 with TRBJ2-1; 8 bases agree with TRBD1. Germline V gene data show CDR1 as SNHLY and CDR2 as FYNNEI. The CDR3 has 14 amino acids. The V segment lost 7 bases and the J segment 4 bases; nucleotides outside the gene matches: 6.

The chain carries TRBV3-1 (or the pseudogene TRBV3-2) and TRBJ2-3; 7 nucleotides align to TRBD2. The CDR3 spans 14 residues. Germline-derived CDR1 and CDR2 are LGHDT and YNNKEL (reference sequence). Trimming removed 6 bases from V and 2 bases from J; junction bases left unmatched: 5. CDR3 in DNA: TGTGCCAGCAGAGAGCGGGGACCCACAGATACGCAGTATTTT. Translation gives CASRERGPTDTQYF.

This clone has only one observation. The chain has TRBV11-2 and TRBJ1-1; D unclear. Germline loops: CDR1 SGHAT, CDR2 FQNNGV. This CDR3 spans 15 amino acids. V lost 5 bases and J 4 bases, leaving 17 bases between the germline ends. CDR3 sequence: CASSLLEGTITEAFF. DNA for the CDR3: TGTGCCAGCAGCCTACTCGAGGGAACTATCACTGAAGCTTTCTTT.

In DNA form, the CDR3 reads TGTGCCAGCAGCTTATGGGGGGGAGGAGAGACCCAGTACTTC. It yields the protein CASSLWGGGETQYF. J is TRBJ2-5 and V is TRBV7-3; the match to TRBD2 covers 7 bases. J gave up 4 bases and V 2 bases, and 4 bases lay outside the gene matches. The CDR3 extends over 14 amino acids. CDR1 is SGHTA, CDR2 FQGTGA, per germline.

The V and J genes are TRBV5-4 and TRBJ1-3; a possible D gene is TRBD1 (6 bases). This CDR3 comprises 16 residues. V gave up 0 bases and J gave up 2 bases, with 12 bases separating them. Per the germline V gene, CDR1 is SGHNT and CDR2 is YYREEE (reference sequence). The CDR3 DNA follows: TGTGCCAGCAGCTTGGCCGATGGGACACCTGGAAACACCATATATTTT. As protein: CASSLADGTPGNTIYF.

The chain employs TRBV28 and TRBJ1-1; TRBD1 agrees at 10 bases. Germline V gene sequence: CDR1 MDHEN, CDR2 SYDVKM. The CDR3 spans 13 residues. With V trimmed by 5 bases and J by 4 bases, 1 base remained unmatched. CDR3: CASSGQGVTEAFF. In nucleotides, the CDR3 is TGTGCCAGCAGTGGACAGGGGGTCACTGAAGCTTTCTTT.

V is TRBV11-2 and J is TRBJ1-1; D not certain. V lost 5 bases and J 4 bases, leaving 14 bases between the germline ends. This CDR3 is built from 14 residues. In germline, CDR1 is SGHAT, CDR2 FQNNGV. The CDR3 loop is CASSPPGWGTEAFF. The CDR3 DNA follows: TGTGCCAGCAGCCCGCCGGGGTGGGGCACTGAAGCTTTCTTT.

This clone was recorded once. For the CDR3, the DNA is TGTGCCAGCCGTTACTCCGGGACAGTGAACACTGAAGCTTTCTTT. Its translation: CASRYSGTVNTEAFF. The chain recombines TRBV21-1 with TRBJ1-1; the D call in the table, TRBD1, was not verified against the DNA. TRBV21-1 is recorded as a pseudogene. The CDR3 runs 15 residues.

This clone was counted once. This rearrangement joins TRBV7-2 to TRBJ1-3; TRBD1 matches at 8 bases. CDR3 size: 14 residues. V shed 5 bases and J 2 bases; nucleotides not matched to a gene: 2. Germline-derived CDR1 and CDR2 are SGHTA and FQGNSA. CDR3 amino acids: CASSRTGPGNTIYF. The CDR3 bases are TGTGCCAGCAGCCGGACAGGGCCTGGAAACACCATATATTTT.

Remarks on this clone: Germline and junction disagree at one end, which may indicate a read error. V and J are TRBV7-2 and TRBJ2-1; 8 nucleotides agree with TRBD2. The CDR3 loop spans 16 amino acids. Germline lookup yields CDR1 SGHTA and CDR2 FQGNSA. The CDR3 DNA reads as TGTGCCAGCCGCTTCGCGGGGGCGGGGGGCTACAATGAGCAGTTCTTC. Translated: CASRFAGAGGYNEQFF.

J is TRBJ2-5 and V is TRBV15; 12 positions agree with TRBD2. Germline V gives CDR1 LNHNV, CDR2 YYDKDF (reference sequence). CDR3 length equals 16 residues. V was pared by 4 bases and J by 5 bases, with 8 bases of the junction left unmatched. The CDR3 coding sequence is TGTGCCACCAGCACCCCGACTAGCGGGGGTGGGGAGACCCAGTACTTC. It yields the protein CATSTPTSGGGETQYF. The full variable domain, completed using reference TRBV15 and TRBJ2-5, is DAMVIQNPRYQVTQFGKPVTLSCSQTLNHNVMYWYQQKSSQAPKLLFHYYDKDFNNEADTPDNFQSRRPNTSFCFLDIRSPGLGDTAMYLCATSTPTSGGGETQYFGPGTRLLVL.

The chain is built from TRBV7-3 and TRBJ1-5; perhaps TRBD1 as D (5 bases). The CDR3 runs 13 residues. Trimming took 0 bases from V and 5 from J, leaving 5 bases between them. Germline V lookup: CDR1 SGHTA, CDR2 FQGTGA. The CDR3 protein is CASSLTGDQPQHF. The DNA of the CDR3 is TGTGCCAGCAGCTTAACAGGGGATCAGCCCCAGCATTTT.

This clone was picked up many times. V and J are TRBV4-1 and TRBJ1-1, with 7 positions matching TRBD1. Germline V gives CDR1 MGHRA, CDR2 YSYEKL. The CDR3 extends over 15 amino acids. After removal of 4 bases from V and 1 base from J, the junction contained 6 bases not matched to a gene. The CDR3, as DNA: TGCGCCAGCAGCCGCCTGACAGGGAAGAACACTGAAGCTTTCTTT. It yields the protein CASSRLTGKNTEAFF.

This clone was detected only once. CDR3 DNA sequence: TGTGCCAGCAGCTTTCGACAGGGGGATTACGGAAAACTGTTTTTT. This translates into CASSFRQGDYGKLFF. The chain couples TRBV7-9 to TRBJ1-4, with 9 bases identical to TRBD1. Germline V gives CDR1 SEHNR, CDR2 FQNEAQ (reference sequence). V lost 3 bases, J lost 10 bases, and 9 bases stayed unmatched. The CDR3 spans 15 residues.

This chain connects TRBV4-1 to TRBJ1-2, with a weak D call TRBD1 (5 bases). The CDR3 contains 14 residues. Deletions cut 4 bases from V and 8 bases from J, with 17 bases between. Germline V CDR1 and CDR2: MGHRA, YSYEKL. The CDR3 reads CASSLDQGGRGYTF. CDR3 in DNA: TGCGCCAGCAGCCTAGACCAGGGTGGAAGGGGCTACACCTTC.

The gene calls are TRBV4-3 and TRBJ2-2; 9 nucleotides agree with TRBD1. The CDR3 is 15 residues long. Germline V lookup: CDR1 LGHNA, CDR2 YSLEER. J gave up 1 base and V 6 bases, and 3 bases lay outside the gene matches. In DNA form, the CDR3 reads TGCGCCAGCAGTCCGGACAGGGGGAACACCGGGGAGCTGTTTTTT. It yields the protein CASSPDRGNTGELFF.

The chain has TRBV3-1 (or the pseudogene TRBV3-2) and TRBJ1-2; no reliable D call. Germline assignment: CDR1 LGHDT and CDR2 YNNKEL (reference sequence). Deletions cut 1 base from V and 8 bases from J, with 8 bases between. This CDR3 has 12 amino acids. CDR3 nucleotides: TGTGCCAGCAGCCAAGGCGGGAGGGGCTACACCTTC. As protein: CASSQGGRGYTF.

J is TRBJ2-3 and V is TRBV5-5, with 7 bases fitting TRBD2. V shed 4 bases, J shed 6 bases, and the junction held 8 bases outside the gene matches. The CDR3 length is 14 residues. Germline assignment: CDR1 SGHKS and CDR2 YYEKEE (reference sequence). In DNA form, the CDR3 reads TGTGCCAGCAGCACACCGACTAGCCCCGATACGCAGTATTTT. Translation gives CASSTPTSPDTQYF. The entire variable domain, with the rest obtained from reference TRBV5-5 and TRBJ2-3, is as follows: DAGVTQSPTHLIKTRGQQVTLRCSPISGHKSVSWYQQVLGQGPQFIFQYYEKEERGRGNFPDRFSARQFPNYSSELNVNALLLGDSALYLCASSTPTSPDTQYFGPGTRLTVL.

The CDR3 is CASSNGLAGRIITTDTQYF. CDR3 DNA: TGTGCCAGCAGTAACGGACTAGCGGGGCGGATCATCACCACAGATACGCAGTATTTT. The rearrangement uses TRBV2 and TRBJ2-3, with TRBD2 identical over 12 bases. This CDR3 region has 19 residues. Germline assignment: CDR1 SNHLY and CDR2 FYNNEI. V dropped 5 bases and J dropped 2; count of bases not matched to a gene: 14. The full variable domain, with the rest looked up from reference TRBV2 and TRBJ2-3, is EPEVTQTPSHQVTQMGQEVILRCVPISNHLYFYWYRQILGQKVEFLVSFYNNEISEKSEIFDDQFSVERPDGSNFTLKIRSTKLEDSAMYFCASSNGLAGRIITTDTQYFGPGTRLTVL.

A single count supports this clone. The V gene is TRBV9, the J gene TRBJ2-7; weak D call: TRBD1 (5 bases). V gave up 4 bases and J gave up 0 bases, with 11 bases separating them. The CDR3 totals 14 residues. Germline V CDR1 and CDR2: SGDLS, YYNGEE. The CDR3 region is CASSSGQSSYEQYF. In DNA form, the CDR3 reads TGTGCCAGCAGCTCAGGGCAAAGCTCCTACGAGCAGTACTTC. The whole variable domain, filled in from reference TRBV9 and TRBJ2-7, reads DSGVTQTPKHLITATGQRVTLRCSPRSGDLSVYWYQQSLDQGLQFLIQYYNGEERAKGNILERFSAQQFPDLHSELNLSSLELGDSALYFCASSSGQSSYEQYFGPGTRLTVT.